These 17 T cell receptor beta chains were all obtained from the same sample, sequenced in a study of cytomegalovirus exposure and HLA in healthy donors. PCR was performed using 60 Vbeta and 13 Jbeta primers. Sequenced by immunoSEQ multiplex PCR; TCRdb stores in-frame clones only, minus some. The repertoire holds some 100,000 clones, with 76% as singletons. The sequenced sample was PBMCs. The receptor source for this set is a woman between 40 and 50 years old in good health and CMV-seropositive.

This rearrangement joins TRBV2 to TRBJ2-7, with TRBD2 matching over 7 bases. The J segment lost 3 bases and the V segment lost 0 bases, leaving 5 bases of the junction unmatched. The length of the CDR3 is 15 residues. Germline assignment: CDR1 SNHLY and CDR2 FYNNEI. The CDR3 coding sequence is TGTGCCAGCAGTGAAGCTTCGGGGAGGGTCTACGAGCAGTACTTC. Its protein is CASSEASGRVYEQYF. Filled out from reference TRBV2 and TRBJ2-7, the complete variable domain reads EPEVTQTPSHQVTQMGQEVILRCVPISNHLYFYWYRQILGQKVEFLVSFYNNEISEKSEIFDDQFSVERPDGSNFTLKIRSTKLEDSAMYFCASSEASGRVYEQYFGPGTRLTVT.

The J gene is TRBJ1-5, the V gene TRBV6-1; possibly TRBD1 for D (5 bases). This CDR3 is 16 amino acids long. The germline CDR1 and CDR2 sequences are MNHNS and SASEGT. The germline V and J ends were trimmed by 2 bases and 4 bases, with 15 bases remaining between them. CDR3 nucleotide sequence: TGTGCCAGCAGTGAATTGGGGACTAAGCTAAATCAGCCCCAGCATTTT. This sequence encodes CASSELGTKLNQPQHF.

V usage is TRBV5-1 and J usage is TRBJ2-7; 7 bases are shared with TRBD2. This CDR3 comprises 16 residues. Looked up from germline, CDR1 is SGHRS and CDR2 is YFSETQ. Unmatched junction bases numbered 12, after V lost 0 bases and J lost 6 bases. CDR3 loop: CASSLGPGTNVREQYF. CDR3 sequence (DNA): TGCGCCAGCAGCTTGGGACCAGGGACTAATGTTCGCGAGCAGTACTTC.

The chain couples TRBV27 to TRBJ2-3; 10 bases line up with TRBD2. The CDR3 length is 15 residues. V shed 7 bases, J shed 3 bases, and the junction held 7 bases outside the gene matches. Germline V gene sequence: CDR1 MNHEY, CDR2 SMNVEV (reference sequence). The CDR3 DNA follows: TGTGCCAGCATGAAGCGGGGGGGCCTAACAGATACGCAGTATTTT. Its translation is CASMKRGGLTDTQYF.

The chain carries TRBV5-1 and TRBJ1-1, with D unclear. Trimming shortened V by 1 base and J by 1 base, and 5 bases separated the two germline ends. Germline V gives CDR1 SGHRS, CDR2 YFSETQ. The CDR3 extends over 13 amino acids. The CDR3 loop is CASSLFRNTEAFF. CDR3 DNA: TGCGCCAGCAGCTTGTTCAGGAACACTGAAGCTTTCTTT.

This sequence joins TRBV5-1 and TRBJ2-5, with 8 bases matching TRBD2. The CDR3 spans 17 residues. The J segment lost 4 bases and the V segment lost 2 bases, leaving 13 bases of the junction unmatched. CDR1 and CDR2 from the germline V gene are SGHRS and YFSETQ. DNA for the CDR3: TGCGCCAGCAGCTTTTCCACGGGGGGGAGGTCTCGAGAGACCCAGTACTTC. Translated, it gives CASSFSTGGRSRETQYF.

The chain couples TRBV4-2 to TRBJ1-4; no clear D gene. V was shortened by 1 base and J by 7 bases, with 16 bases between the two germline ends. CDR3 length: 16 residues. Germline values: CDR1 LGHNA, CDR2 YNFKEQ. In DNA form, the CDR3 reads TGTGCCAGCAGCCAAGGAGGTTCGGGGTTCTTTGAAAAACTGTTTTTT. This sequence encodes CASSQGGSGFFEKLFF.

The chain couples TRBV7-2 to TRBJ2-2, with 7 bases identical to TRBD2. Germline lookup yields CDR1 SGHTA and CDR2 FQGNSA. The CDR3 extends over 15 amino acids. With 2 bases clipped from V and 3 bases from J, the junction kept 3 bases outside the gene matches. CDR3 sequence (DNA): TGTGCCAGCAGCTTACGGGGGGAGGACACCGGGGAGCTGTTTTTT. It translates to CASSLRGEDTGELFF.

The chain joins TRBV7-9 to TRBJ1-6; a possible D gene is TRBD1 (5 bases). V was clipped by 5 bases and J by 9 bases, with 8 bases between them. Per germline, CDR1 SEHNR and CDR2 FQNEAQ (reference sequence). The CDR3 covers 12 residues. The CDR3 here is CASSRDFSPLHF. For the CDR3, the DNA is TGTGCCAGCAGCCGGGACTTTTCACCCCTCCACTTT.

The chain has TRBV6-1 and TRBJ1-2; 7 nucleotides agree with TRBD1. CDR3 length: 13 amino acids. The trim removed 2 bases at V and 6 bases at J, leaving 3 bases unmatched. The germline CDR1 and CDR2 sequences are MNHNS and SASEGT. CDR3 protein: CASSEQGGDGYTF. CDR3 sequence (DNA): TGTGCCAGCAGTGAACAAGGGGGCGATGGCTACACCTTC.

This clone has a single count. The chain carries TRBV5-6 and TRBJ1-2, with TRBD1 identical over 9 bases. The germline CDR1 and CDR2 sequences are SGHDT and YYEEEE. CDR3 length equals 19 residues. After removal of 0 bases from V and 0 bases from J, the junction contained 12 bases not matched to a gene. CDR3 sequence (DNA): TGTGCCAGCAGCTTGGGACGCTACCGGAGGGACAGGGCTAACTATGGCTACACCTTC. Protein: CASSLGRYRRDRANYGYTF.

The chain recombines TRBV30 with TRBJ2-1; D is perhaps TRBD2 (6 bases). V was pared by 4 bases and J by 0 bases, with 10 bases between. This CDR3 contains 14 residues. The V gene's germline CDR1 is GTSNPN and CDR2 SVGIG (reference sequence). In nucleotides, the CDR3 is TGTGCCTGGACTCGGGGGAGCTCCTACAATGAGCAGTTCTTC. This encodes CAWTRGSSYNEQFF. The full variable domain, rest sourced from reference TRBV30 and TRBJ2-1, is SQTIHQWPATLVQPVGSPLSLECTVEGTSNPNLYWYRQAAGRGLQLLFYSVGIGQISSEVPQNLSASRPQDRQFILSSKKLLLSDSGFYLCAWTRGSSYNEQFFGPGTRLTVL.

The chain combines TRBV12-5 with TRBJ1-3, with a tentative D call TRBD1 (6 bases). Between the trimmed V and J ends, which lost 3 bases and 0 bases, there was a span of 12 bases. This CDR3 region has 16 residues. Germline CDR1 and CDR2: LGHNT and FRNRAP. CDR3 DNA sequence: TGTGCTAGTGGTTTCCGGGACACGAGCTCTGGAAACACCATATATTTT. As protein: CASGFRDTSSGNTIYF.

The chain combines TRBV7-2 with TRBJ1-2; D remains ambiguous. The CDR3 contains 12 residues. Germline lookup yields CDR1 SGHTA and CDR2 FQGNSA. V shed 3 bases and J shed 5 bases, with 7 bases lying between them. Here the CDR3 DNA reads TGTGCCAGCAGCTTGGGCACTTATGGCTACACCTTC. Translating it yields CASSLGTYGYTF.

This clone was recorded a few times. The gene calls are TRBV20-1 and TRBJ1-4; D ambiguous. V was pared by 5 bases and J by 1 base, with 2 bases between. This CDR3 is built from 11 residues. Germline V gene data show CDR1 as DFQATT and CDR2 as SNEGSKA (reference sequence). The CDR3 DNA is TGCAGTGCTCTAACTAATGAAAAACTGTTTTTT. It is translated as CSALTNEKLFF.

This clone was recorded only once. The rearrangement links TRBV11-2 to TRBJ2-5, with 7 bases fitting TRBD2. V gave up 5 bases and J gave up 4 bases; unmatched junction bases: 7. This CDR3 has 14 amino acids. Germline V gene data show CDR1 as SGHAT and CDR2 as FQNNGV. CDR3 amino acids: CASSLELAAETQYF. CDR3 coding DNA: TGTGCCAGCAGCCTGGAGCTAGCGGCAGAGACCCAGTACTTC. Filled out from reference TRBV11-2 and TRBJ2-5, the complete variable domain reads EAGVAQSPRYKIIEKRQSVAFWCNPISGHATLYWYQQILGQGPKLLIQFQNNGVVDDSQLPKDRFSAERLKGVDSTLKIQPAKLEDSAVYLCASSLELAAETQYFGPGTRLLVL.

The chain recombines TRBV2 with TRBJ2-4; TRBD2 aligns across 9 bases. The CDR3 covers 13 residues. V trimming: 6 bases; J trimming: 7 bases; junction bases outside the gene matches: 4. Germline loops: CDR1 SNHLY, CDR2 FYNNEI. The CDR3 DNA reads as TGTGCCAGCAGGCGGGGGGGAGGTAACATTCAGTACTTC. The encoded protein is CASRRGGGNIQYF.